This record covers a single T cell receptor (beta chain). The CDR3 sequence is 18 residues long. Per the germline V gene, CDR1 is ENHRY and CDR2 is SYGVKD. V was pared by 6 bases and J by 0 bases, with 11 bases of the junction left unmatched. Per the study methods: Nucleated cell counts were estimated from reference gene primer amplification. The repertoire was sequenced with immunoSEQ multiplex PCR; TCRdb's copy has only in-frame clones and lacks some. V, J and clone size were drawn from that table, and D and trimming were deduced from the DNA. The sample holds some 360,000 clones, around nine tenths seen once. This specimen belongs to a study of blood T cell repertoires in COVID-19. Overall study: PBMCs, B-cell-depleted T cells, or T cells were the source of the cDNA or gDNA that made up the material.

In terms of age and location, participants ranged from roughly 18 to 90 years and lived in about two dozen US areas. The sequenced sample was PBMCs or T cells enriched from blood (not recorded which). The J gene is TRBJ2-1, the V gene TRBV10-3, with 10 bases aligning to TRBD2. This clonotype was obtained from a woman aged 25-40 years who had been exposed to COVID-19. The CDR3 protein is CAISPGTSALSSYNEQFF. CDR3 sequence (DNA): TGTGCCATCAGCCCCGGGACTAGCGCTCTCAGCTCCTACAATGAGCAGTTCTTC.